These 21 T cell receptor beta chains share one sample of origin, sequenced in a study of blood T cells in healthy people across ages. It was with a sample-barcoded 5' primer and a J-beta primer mix that a second PCR of about 7 to 12 cycles was run. From the 5' RACE reads, TCRdb called clonotypes with MiXCR, one entry per CDR3 protein. The sample yields around 1,500,000 distinct CDR3 sequences, approximately 42% seen once. The sequenced material came from blood. The receptors shown here come from a woman under 30 in good health.

This clonotype was seen more than once but under ten times. The chain is built from TRBV7-2 and TRBJ1-1, with D unclear. This CDR3 has 14 residues. In germline, CDR1 is SGHTA, CDR2 FQGNSA. Trimming removed 5 bases from V and 5 bases from J, with 15 bases in between. The DNA of the CDR3 is TGTGCCAGCAGCCTAGGCGGGGTGAGAACTGAAGCTTTCTTT. It yields the protein CASSLGGVRTEAFF.

The table lists this clonotype with a few counts. The genes are TRBV7-9 and TRBJ1-2; maybe TRBD1 (5 bases). This CDR3 contains 15 residues. With 1 base removed from V and 6 bases from J, the gap between germline ends came to 15 bases. CDR1 and CDR2 from the germline V gene are SEHNR and FQNEAQ (reference sequence). The CDR3 is CASSLESSGLHGYTF. CDR3 DNA sequence: TGTGCCAGCAGCTTAGAATCCTCAGGGCTCCATGGCTACACCTTC.

V usage is TRBV3-1 and J usage is TRBJ2-5; 14 bases fit TRBD2. The germline CDR1 and CDR2 sequences are LGHDT and YNNKEL (reference sequence). The ends lost 0 bases at V and 11 bases at J; junction bases unmatched: 14. The CDR3 consists of 18 residues. This chain's CDR3 is CASSQDRLAGGQVDEQYF. CDR3 bases: TGTGCCAGCAGCCAAGATCGACTAGCGGGGGGGCAGGTCGATGAGCAGTACTTC.

The chain combines TRBV5-1 with TRBJ2-2, with D tentatively TRBD1 (5 bases). The ends were cut back, 3 bases at V and 0 bases at J, with 12 bases in the middle. There are 16 residues in the CDR3. Looked up from germline, CDR1 is SGHRS and CDR2 is YFSETQ. The CDR3 reads CASSSGHGPNTGELFF. CDR3 nucleotides: TGCGCCAGCAGCTCAGGACACGGGCCGAACACCGGGGAGCTGTTTTTT.

This sequence joins TRBV6-1 and TRBJ2-1; TRBD2 agrees at 7 bases. From germline, CDR1 is MNHNS and CDR2 SASEGT. V was clipped by 6 bases and J by 1 base; unmatched bases: 3. This CDR3 contains 14 residues. DNA for the CDR3: TGTGCCAGCAGGATACTAGCGTCCTACAATGAGCAGTTCTTC. Amino acids: CASRILASYNEQFF.

The chain has TRBV7-8 and TRBJ2-2, with D tentatively TRBD2 (7 bases). CDR3 length: 16 residues. V lost 0 bases to trimming and J lost 7 bases, with 15 bases between them. The germline gives CDR1 SGHVS, CDR2 FQNEAQ. The CDR3 loop is CASSLAGRGGSGELFF. DNA for the CDR3: TGTGCCAGCAGCTTAGCAGGCAGGGGCGGGAGCGGGGAGCTGTTTTTT.

This clonotype was observed a handful of times. This chain connects TRBV5-6 to TRBJ2-7; D ambiguous. Trimming cost V 4 bases and J 2 bases, with 13 bases left between them. The CDR3 has 14 residues. The germline gives CDR1 SGHDT, CDR2 YYEEEE. CDR3 loop: CASSVPGTAYEQYF. Here the CDR3 DNA reads TGTGCCAGCAGCGTTCCTGGAACAGCCTACGAGCAGTACTTC.

The genes are TRBV12-3 or TRBV12-4 and TRBJ2-5; no firm D call. This CDR3 contains 13 residues. The germline V and J ends were trimmed by 5 bases and 2 bases, with 9 bases remaining between them. DNA of the CDR3: TGTGCCAGCAGTGTACTGAGGCAAGAGACCCAGTACTTC. Its translation: CASSVLRQETQYF.

The chain employs TRBV18 and TRBJ2-7; TRBD2 might be the D (5 bases). V was shortened by 4 bases and J by 0 bases, with 16 bases between the two germline ends. Germline loops: CDR1 KGHSH, CDR2 LQKENI. CDR3 length: 16 residues. The CDR3 DNA is TGTGCCAGCTCACTCCGGACTGGCCCTAGCTCCTACGAGCAGTACTTC. It yields the protein CASSLRTGPSSYEQYF.

This clonotype has just a few counts. The rearrangement joins TRBV3-1 to TRBJ1-5, with unresolved D. This CDR3 contains 15 residues. V was pared by 3 bases and J by 0 bases, with 9 bases between. Germline V gene data show CDR1 as LGHDT and CDR2 as YNNKEL (reference sequence). This CDR3 is CASSQLGHSNQPQHF. As DNA, the CDR3 is TGTGCCAGCAGCCAGCTCGGGCATAGCAATCAGCCCCAGCATTTT. Filled out from reference TRBV3-1 and TRBJ1-5, the complete variable domain reads DTAVSQTPKYLVTQMGNDKSIKCEQNLGHDTMYWYKQDSKKFLKIMFSYNNKELIINETVPNRFSPKSPDKAHLNLHINSLELGDSAVYFCASSQLGHSNQPQHFGDGTRLSIL.

In its sample, this clonotype was seen a few times. The V call is TRBV6-1, the J call TRBJ2-7; D is unresolved. Per the germline V gene, CDR1 is MNHNS and CDR2 is SASEGT. This CDR3 has 14 residues. Trimming pared 5 bases from V and 3 bases from J, leaving 14 bases between. The CDR3 DNA is TGTGCCAGCAGTCTCAGAGCCCTGGGCTACGAGCAGTACTTC. Translation: CASSLRALGYEQYF.

This chain uses TRBV6-2 or TRBV6-3 with TRBJ1-1; a possible D gene is TRBD1 (5 bases). V was cut by 7 bases and J by 0 bases, with 21 bases left in between. The CDR3 is made up of 17 amino acids. Germline V gene sequence: CDR1 MNHEY, CDR2 SVGEGT. CDR3 region: CASNPGREYAMNTEAFF. Here the CDR3 DNA reads TGTGCCAGCAACCCAGGGCGGGAGTACGCAATGAACACTGAAGCTTTCTTT.

This chain joins TRBV5-1 and TRBJ2-3, with D tentatively TRBD1 (5 bases). Germline V gene data show CDR1 as SGHRS and CDR2 as YFSETQ. The CDR3 is 15 residues long. V was cut by 2 bases and J by 3 bases, with 13 bases left in between. CDR3: CASSFHQGPTDTQYF. The CDR3 nucleotides read TGCGCCAGCAGCTTCCATCAGGGTCCTACAGATACGCAGTATTTT.

V usage is TRBV20-1 and J usage is TRBJ2-7; 7 nucleotides match TRBD2. Germline V gene lookup returns CDR1 DFQATT and CDR2 SNEGSKA (reference sequence). The CDR3 sequence is 14 residues long. V gave up 3 bases and J gave up 1 base; unmatched junction bases: 6. The CDR3 region has the DNA TGCAGTGCTAGCACGGGACTACCATCCTACGAGCAGTACTTC. Its protein product is CSASTGLPSYEQYF.

This chain links TRBV5-5 with TRBJ2-7, with 15 nucleotides matching TRBD2. The V gene's germline CDR1 is SGHKS and CDR2 YYEKEE (reference sequence). This CDR3 is 15 amino acids long. Germline trimming cut 4 bases from V and 7 bases from J; bases unmatched to any gene: 6. As DNA, the CDR3 is TGTGCCAGCAGCGCCGGGACTAGCGGGGGGAGGGAGCAGTACTTC. It encodes CASSAGTSGGREQYF.

The chain links TRBV29-1 to TRBJ2-3; D call uncertain. The V gene lost 4 bases and the J gene lost 6 bases, with 14 bases spanning the gap. CDR3 length equals 13 residues. CDR1 and CDR2 (germline): SQVTM, ANQGSEA. CDR3: CSVVAAFLDTQYF. CDR3 DNA sequence: TGCAGCGTTGTGGCAGCGTTTTTGGATACGCAGTATTTT.

This clonotype was counted only a few times. The genes are TRBV6-2 or TRBV6-3 and TRBJ2-1; D is uncertain. Deletions cut 8 bases from V and 10 bases from J, with 24 bases between. Germline values: CDR1 MNHEY, CDR2 SVGEGT. This CDR3 comprises 15 residues. The CDR3: CASQGSLAPIDEQFF. The CDR3 DNA sequence: TGTGCCAGCCAAGGTAGCTTGGCCCCTATTGACGAGCAGTTCTTC.

The chain combines TRBV12-3 or TRBV12-4 with TRBJ1-5; D remains ambiguous. The CDR3 sequence is 15 residues long. Trimming left V 6 bases short and J 4 bases short, with 16 bases between. As DNA, the CDR3 is TGTGCCAGCAGCTCTCGAGCAGGCCCAAATCAGCCCCAGCATTTT. It is translated as CASSSRAGPNQPQHF.

V is TRBV19 and J is TRBJ2-3; D might be TRBD2 (7 bases). The V end was cut by 6 bases, the J end by 2 bases, with 15 bases between. In germline, CDR1 is LNHDA, CDR2 SQIVND (reference sequence). The CDR3 runs 15 residues. The CDR3 DNA follows: TGTGCCAGTAGCCAACGGGGGGCCGTCACAGATACGCAGTATTTT. This encodes CASSQRGAVTDTQYF.

This clonotype has just a few counts. V usage is TRBV14 and J usage is TRBJ2-5; 11 bases agree with TRBD1. Unmatched junction bases numbered 11, after V lost 1 base and J lost 4 bases. The CDR3 length is 18 residues. Germline-derived CDR1 and CDR2 are SGHDN and FVKESK. This CDR3 reads CASSQGPGQGAQGETQYF. CDR3 in DNA: TGTGCCAGCAGCCAAGGCCCCGGACAGGGGGCGCAGGGAGAGACCCAGTACTTC.

Only a few counts were recorded for this clonotype. V gene TRBV15 combines with J gene TRBJ1-1; 7 bases are a match to TRBD1. Germline V gives CDR1 LNHNV, CDR2 YYDKDF (reference sequence). J was trimmed by 5 bases and V by 5 bases; bases with no gene match: 14. CDR3 length: 16 residues. The CDR3 here is CATSRRTGDLGTEAFF. CDR3 nucleotides: TGTGCCACCAGCCGAAGGACAGGTGATTTAGGGACTGAAGCTTTCTTT.